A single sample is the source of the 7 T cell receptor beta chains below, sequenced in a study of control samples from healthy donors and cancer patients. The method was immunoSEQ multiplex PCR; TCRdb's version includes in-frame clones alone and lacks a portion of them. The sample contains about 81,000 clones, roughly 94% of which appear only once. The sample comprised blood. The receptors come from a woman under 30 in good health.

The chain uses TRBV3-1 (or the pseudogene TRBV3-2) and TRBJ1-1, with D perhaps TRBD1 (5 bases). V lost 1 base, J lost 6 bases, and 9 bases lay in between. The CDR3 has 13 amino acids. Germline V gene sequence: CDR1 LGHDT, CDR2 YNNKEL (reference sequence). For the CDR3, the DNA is TGTGCCAGCAGCCAAGTAGTAGGGGCTGAAGCTTTCTTT. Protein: CASSQVVGAEAFF.

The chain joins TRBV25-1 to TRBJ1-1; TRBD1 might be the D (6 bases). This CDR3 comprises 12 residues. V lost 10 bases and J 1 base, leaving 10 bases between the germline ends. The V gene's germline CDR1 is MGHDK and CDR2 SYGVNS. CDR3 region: CATTDRNTEAFF. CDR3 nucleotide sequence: TGTGCCACCACGGACAGGAACACTGAAGCTTTCTTT.

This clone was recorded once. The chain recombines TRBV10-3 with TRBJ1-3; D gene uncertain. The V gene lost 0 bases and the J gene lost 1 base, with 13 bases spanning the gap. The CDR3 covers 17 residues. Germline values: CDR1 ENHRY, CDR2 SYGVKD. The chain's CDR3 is CAISESKGGLSGNTIYF. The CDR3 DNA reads TGTGCCATCAGTGAGTCGAAGGGAGGCCTTTCTGGAAACACCATATATTTT.

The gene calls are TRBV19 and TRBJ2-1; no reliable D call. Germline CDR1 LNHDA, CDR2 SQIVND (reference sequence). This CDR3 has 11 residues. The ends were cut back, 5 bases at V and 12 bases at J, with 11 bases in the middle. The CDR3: CASSGAIGQFF. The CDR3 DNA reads TGTGCCAGTAGTGGAGCAATAGGGCAGTTCTTC.

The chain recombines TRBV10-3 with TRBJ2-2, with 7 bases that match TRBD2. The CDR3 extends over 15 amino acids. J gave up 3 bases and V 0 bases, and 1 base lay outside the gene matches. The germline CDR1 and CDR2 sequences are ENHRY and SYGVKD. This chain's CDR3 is CAISESGGDTGELFF. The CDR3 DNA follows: TGTGCCATCAGTGAGTCGGGGGGGGACACCGGGGAGCTGTTTTTT.

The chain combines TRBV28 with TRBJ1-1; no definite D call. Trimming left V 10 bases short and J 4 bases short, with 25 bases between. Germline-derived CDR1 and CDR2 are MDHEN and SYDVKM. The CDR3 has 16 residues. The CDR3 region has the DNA TGTGCCACCCATCTATTTCGGGTTGGAGGAAGCACTGAAGCTTTCTTT. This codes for CATHLFRVGGSTEAFF.

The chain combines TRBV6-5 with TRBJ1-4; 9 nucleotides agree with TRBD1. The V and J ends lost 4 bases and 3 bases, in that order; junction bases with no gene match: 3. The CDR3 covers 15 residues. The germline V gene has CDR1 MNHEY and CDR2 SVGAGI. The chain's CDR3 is CASSWTGAANEKLFF. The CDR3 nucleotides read TGTGCCAGCAGTTGGACAGGGGCAGCTAATGAAAAACTGTTTTTT.